These 29 T cell receptor beta chains came from one sample sequenced in a study of shared clonotypes between healthy human individuals (dated by TCRdb to about 2020). CD8 naive samples were CD45RO-negative cells positively selected for CCR7, giving a CD45RA+CCR7+ population that excluded TemRA cells. Library preparation employed the immunoSEQ multiplex PCR assay. What TCRdb holds here is the immuneACCESS table cut down to in-frame rearrangements. Part of the clones is not present; checked against another copy, under half of the missing clones reflect an unresolved V gene, and the others are unexplained. In all, the sample holds almost 700,000 clones, and about 91% of those were seen once. The top ten clonotypes cover approximately 24% of the sample. Sequencing was carried out using naive CD8+ T cells sorted from blood. The cell subset or site label corresponds to: CD45RA+CCR7+. The receptor source for this set is a man aged 25 to 40 in good health.

This chain uses TRBV5-1 with TRBJ1-1; 9 nucleotides agree with TRBD1. The CDR3 runs to 17 residues. Trimming cost V 0 bases and J 5 bases; bases outside gene matches: 11. CDR1 is SGHRS, CDR2 YFSETQ, per germline. The CDR3 loop is CASSLGDRERKKTEAFF. CDR3 nucleotide sequence: TGCGCCAGCAGCTTGGGGGACAGGGAGAGGAAAAAGACTGAAGCTTTCTTT.

The chain joins TRBV6-1 to TRBJ2-1, with D possibly matching TRBD1 (6 bases). The CDR3 runs to 17 residues. With 3 bases removed from V and 9 bases from J, the gap between germline ends came to 24 bases. The V gene's germline CDR1 is MNHNS and CDR2 SASEGT. The CDR3 bases are TGTGCCAGCAGTGAGGGTCTTCAGGGGCTGCGCTCCGGTGAGCAGTTCTTC. This gives the protein CASSEGLQGLRSGEQFF.

This clone was recorded only once. The chain uses TRBV5-6 and TRBJ2-7; D may match TRBD1 or TRBD2 (5 bases each). V dropped 0 bases and J dropped 6 bases, with 13 bases sitting between them. From germline, CDR1 is SGHDT and CDR2 YYEEEE. This CDR3 is 14 amino acids long. This chain's CDR3 is CASSLARDGVEQYF. The CDR3 bases are TGTGCCAGCAGCTTGGCCCGGGACGGAGTCGAGCAGTACTTC. The full variable domain, in which reference TRBV5-6 and TRBJ2-7 provide the parts outside the CDR3, is DAGVTQSPTHLIKTRGQQVTLRCSPKSGHDTVSWYQQALGQGPQFIFQYYEEEERQRGNFPDRFSGHQFPNYSSELNVNALLLGDSALYLCASSLARDGVEQYFGPGTRLTVT.

The genes are TRBV29-1 and TRBJ2-2; unclear D gene. The CDR3 is 12 residues long. CDR1 is SQVTM and CDR2 is ANQGSEA in the germline V gene. V gave up 1 base and J gave up 6 bases, with 6 bases separating them. CDR3 sequence (DNA): TGCAGCGTTGAAGCTGTGGCCGGGGAGCTGTTTTTT. This sequence encodes CSVEAVAGELFF.

The rearrangement joins TRBV27 to TRBJ2-5, with D possibly TRBD2 on 6 matching bases. This CDR3 comprises 16 residues. CDR1 is MNHEY, CDR2 SMNVEV, per germline (reference sequence). Trimming took off 0 bases at V and 2 bases at J, with 13 bases between the two ends. CDR3 DNA: TGTGCCAGCAGTTTATCTGGAGGGCCTCGTCAAGAGACCCAGTACTTC. Translation gives CASSLSGGPRQETQYF.

CDR3 in DNA: TGTGCCAGCAGCTTGGCTGCGGGGGGCGGAACTAATGAAAAACTGTTTTTT. Translating it yields CASSLAAGGGTNEKLFF. The rearrangement uses TRBV5-6 and TRBJ1-4; D is perhaps TRBD1 (6 bases). V was pared by 0 bases and J by 1 base, with 13 bases between. Germline V lookup: CDR1 SGHDT, CDR2 YYEEEE. The CDR3 is 17 amino acids.

This chain links TRBV29-1 with TRBJ2-1; TRBD2 might be the D (6 bases). Trimming took off 6 bases at V and 8 bases at J, with 20 bases between the two ends. CDR1 is SQVTM and CDR2 is ANQGSEA in the germline V gene. CDR3 size: 14 residues. CDR3 in DNA: TGCAGCGTCGTGCCGCGGGGCGCAGGCGATGAGCAGTTCTTC. Its protein is CSVVPRGAGDEQFF.

This rearrangement joins TRBV7-9 to TRBJ1-1; TRBD1 might be the D (5 bases). Germline lookup yields CDR1 SEHNR and CDR2 FQNEAQ (reference sequence). This CDR3 contains 19 residues. The V end lost 1 base, the J end lost 7 bases, and 28 bases lay between the germline ends. The CDR3 is CASSLVGSRGRSGHNEAFF. DNA of the CDR3: TGTGCCAGCAGCTTAGTAGGGTCCCGGGGCAGGAGTGGGCACAATGAAGCTTTCTTT.

The V gene is TRBV9, the J gene TRBJ1-4; D might be TRBD1 (6 bases). The V end lost 3 bases, the J end lost 3 bases, and 12 bases lay between the germline ends. CDR1 is SGDLS and CDR2 is YYNGEE in the germline V gene. The CDR3 consists of 15 residues. The chain's CDR3 is CASSATGQPNEKLFF. As DNA, the CDR3 is TGTGCCAGCAGCGCGACAGGACAGCCTAATGAAAAACTGTTTTTT.

CDR3 sequence (DNA): TGCAGCGTTAGTACAGGGTCTTTTTCCTACGAGCAGTACTTC. This encodes CSVSTGSFSYEQYF. The V and J genes are TRBV29-1 and TRBJ2-7, with D perhaps TRBD1 (6 bases). The germline V gene encodes CDR1 SQVTM and CDR2 ANQGSEA. The CDR3 has 14 residues. The ends were cut back, 5 bases at V and 1 base at J, with 15 bases in the middle.

The sample holds one count of this clone. The chain employs TRBV2 and TRBJ2-7; 12 bases match TRBD2. The CDR3 is 19 amino acids. In germline, CDR1 is SNHLY, CDR2 FYNNEI. The V gene end was trimmed by 10 bases and the J gene end by 1 base; junction bases not matched to a gene: 20. The CDR3 coding sequence is TGTGCCACCACAGGGAGGAGAACAAGACTAGCGGGAGTTTCCTACGAGCAGTACTTC. Its protein product is CATTGRRTRLAGVSYEQYF.

The chain has TRBV27 and TRBJ1-1, with D tentatively TRBD1 (5 bases). Between the trimmed V and J ends, which lost 8 bases and 3 bases, there was a span of 16 bases. The CDR3 runs to 14 residues. Germline loops: CDR1 MNHEY, CDR2 SMNVEV (reference sequence). The CDR3 region is CASVGGGYDTEAFF. For the CDR3, the DNA is TGTGCCAGCGTTGGCGGGGGGTACGACACTGAAGCTTTCTTT.

The chain couples TRBV7-9 to TRBJ2-3; TRBD2 agrees at 13 bases. Germline CDR1 reads SEHNR; CDR2 reads FQNEAQ (reference sequence). The ends lost 6 bases at V and 9 bases at J; junction bases unmatched: 6. There are 14 residues in the CDR3. The CDR3: CASSPGTSGTTQYF. The DNA for the CDR3 is TGTGCCAGCAGTCCCGGGACTAGCGGGACGACGCAGTATTTT.

The CDR3 coding sequence is TGTGCCAGCAGCTTAGGACTAGCGGGAGTCCCTGAATGGGAGCAGTTCTTC. This sequence encodes CASSLGLAGVPEWEQFF. The chain has TRBV5-8 and TRBJ2-1; 13 nucleotides agree with TRBD2. Germline CDR1 reads SGHTS; CDR2 reads YDEGEE. V shed 2 bases and J 10 bases; nucleotides not matched to a gene: 12. The CDR3 spans 17 residues.

This clone was recorded a few times. The genes are TRBV27 and TRBJ1-2; D uncertain. The V and J ends lost 11 bases and 2 bases respectively, with 15 bases between them. Germline V gives CDR1 MNHEY, CDR2 SMNVEV (reference sequence). This CDR3 region has 13 residues. DNA of the CDR3: TGTGCCTGCCGCCCGGGAGGGAACTATGGCTACACCTTC. It translates to CACRPGGNYGYTF.

The chain has TRBV6-5 and TRBJ2-2; D remains ambiguous. The CDR3 consists of 12 residues. Germline V gene sequence: CDR1 MNHEY, CDR2 SVGAGI. V dropped 8 bases and J dropped 2 bases, with 6 bases sitting between them. CDR3 region: CASGVNTGELFF. The CDR3 DNA is TGTGCCAGCGGGGTAAACACCGGGGAGCTGTTTTTT.

This clone was seen a handful of times. The rearrangement uses TRBV6-4 and TRBJ1-1; 7 nucleotides line up with TRBD1. Trimming cost V 0 bases and J 5 bases; bases outside gene matches: 6. Germline CDR1 MRHNA, CDR2 SNTAGT. This CDR3 is built from 15 residues. The CDR3 loop is CASSDSGDSQTEAFF. The CDR3 region has the DNA TGTGCCAGCAGTGACTCAGGGGACAGCCAAACTGAAGCTTTCTTT.

This sequence joins TRBV4-1 and TRBJ1-2; TRBD1 is a possible D gene (5 bases). The length of the CDR3 is 14 residues. Trimming cost V 0 bases and J 5 bases, with 10 bases left between them. Germline CDR1 and CDR2: MGHRA and YSYEKL. In DNA form, the CDR3 reads TGCGCCAGCAGCCAAGATCCGACAGCTTATGGCTACACCTTC. Encoded protein: CASSQDPTAYGYTF.

CDR3 region: CASSLTPGTGTQPQHF. The CDR3 bases are TGTGCCAGCAGCTTAACTCCCGGGACAGGGACGCAGCCCCAGCATTTT. The rearrangement joins TRBV7-8 to TRBJ1-5; 9 bases line up with TRBD1. The V gene's germline CDR1 is SGHVS and CDR2 FQNEAQ. This CDR3 contains 16 residues. The V and J ends lost 2 bases and 7 bases, in that order; junction bases with no gene match: 9.

The chain has TRBV13 and TRBJ2-3; 10 bases map to TRBD1. Per the germline V gene, CDR1 is PRHDT and CDR2 is FYEKMQ (reference sequence). The CDR3 has 14 residues. Germline trimming cut 5 bases from V and 6 bases from J; bases unmatched to any gene: 5. CDR3 in amino acids: CASSRGQGIDTQYF. CDR3 nucleotide sequence: TGTGCCAGCAGCCGGGGACAGGGGATCGATACGCAGTATTTT.

This rearrangement joins TRBV7-6 to TRBJ2-2, with a tentative D call TRBD1 (5 bases). There are 15 residues in the CDR3. Germline V lookup: CDR1 SGHVS, CDR2 FNYEAQ. Trimming cost V 5 bases and J 7 bases, with 17 bases left between them. CDR3 residues: CASSAPTGLGGELFF. The CDR3 bases are TGTGCCAGCAGCGCCCCCACAGGTTTGGGCGGGGAGCTGTTTTTT.

The gene calls are TRBV27 and TRBJ2-1, with 11 bases fitting TRBD2. The junction had 11 bases not matched to a gene; V was cut back by 1 base and J by 9 bases. This CDR3 has 17 amino acids. CDR1 MNHEY and CDR2 SMNVEV come from the germline V gene (reference sequence). The CDR3, as DNA: TGTGCCAGCAGTTTATACGCGACTAGCGGGGCCTCCCGTGAGCAGTTCTTC. This sequence encodes CASSLYATSGASREQFF.

For this clone: Other DNA sequences from this sample encode an identical CDR3 as well. The rearrangement uses TRBV20-1 and TRBJ2-7; no definite D call. CDR3 length equals 11 residues. Germline values: CDR1 DFQATT, CDR2 SNEGSKA (reference sequence). V lost 0 bases, J lost 4 bases, and 4 bases lay in between. DNA for the CDR3: TGCAGTGCTAGAGAGGCTTACGAGCAGTACTTC. Encoded protein: CSAREAYEQYF.

V gene TRBV19 combines with J gene TRBJ2-1; 13 bases map to TRBD2. Germline V CDR1 and CDR2: LNHDA, SQIVND (reference sequence). This CDR3 is built from 17 residues. The ends lost 9 bases at V and 3 bases at J; junction bases unmatched: 11. The CDR3 nucleotides read TGTGCCAGCACACTAGCGGGAGGGTCCCGGGTCTACAATGAGCAGTTCTTC. Its translation is CASTLAGGSRVYNEQFF.

The CDR3 bases are TGTGCCAGCAGCGTACAGAAAGAAATGACAGGGCGTTGGAGCACCGGGGAGCTGTTTTTT. Protein: CASSVQKEMTGRWSTGELFF. V and J are TRBV9 and TRBJ2-2; the match to TRBD1 covers 7 bases. The CDR3 loop spans 20 amino acids. V was pared by 1 base and J by 4 bases, with 19 bases of the junction left unmatched. Germline values: CDR1 SGDLS, CDR2 YYNGEE.

Comments on this clone: Additional DNA sequences in this sample encode the identical CDR3. The CDR3 DNA is TGTGCCAGCAGTGGGGGGCGTGAAGCTTTCTTT. It yields the protein CASSGGREAFF. This chain links TRBV27 with TRBJ1-1; weak D call: TRBD1 (6 bases). This CDR3 region has 11 residues. Germline assignment: CDR1 MNHEY and CDR2 SMNVEV (reference sequence). V lost 5 bases to trimming and J lost 7 bases, with 8 bases between them.

This sequence joins TRBV7-6 and TRBJ1-1, with D unclear. CDR3 length: 15 residues. The V gene's germline CDR1 is SGHVS and CDR2 FNYEAQ. The germline V and J ends were trimmed by 5 bases and 2 bases, with 15 bases remaining between them. This CDR3 reads CASSPLWSQNTEAFF. CDR3 sequence (DNA): TGTGCCAGCAGCCCCCTTTGGAGCCAAAACACTGAAGCTTTCTTT.

The chain couples TRBV7-2 to TRBJ1-1; D not resolved. Germline CDR1 is SGHTA and CDR2 is FQGNSA. This CDR3 has 14 residues. Deletions cut 3 bases from V and 5 bases from J, with 13 bases between. CDR3 sequence reads: CASSFGPGDTEAFF. The CDR3 region has the DNA TGTGCCAGCAGCTTTGGTCCCGGAGATACTGAAGCTTTCTTT.

The CDR3 loop reads CATIDSESNEQFF. The CDR3 DNA reads as TGTGCCACCATCGACTCGGAAAGCAATGAGCAGTTCTTC. The V gene is TRBV15, the J gene TRBJ2-1, with D unclear. The germline V and J ends were trimmed by 7 bases and 6 bases, with 13 bases remaining between them. Germline CDR1 and CDR2: LNHNV and YYDKDF (reference sequence). This CDR3 is 13 amino acids long.